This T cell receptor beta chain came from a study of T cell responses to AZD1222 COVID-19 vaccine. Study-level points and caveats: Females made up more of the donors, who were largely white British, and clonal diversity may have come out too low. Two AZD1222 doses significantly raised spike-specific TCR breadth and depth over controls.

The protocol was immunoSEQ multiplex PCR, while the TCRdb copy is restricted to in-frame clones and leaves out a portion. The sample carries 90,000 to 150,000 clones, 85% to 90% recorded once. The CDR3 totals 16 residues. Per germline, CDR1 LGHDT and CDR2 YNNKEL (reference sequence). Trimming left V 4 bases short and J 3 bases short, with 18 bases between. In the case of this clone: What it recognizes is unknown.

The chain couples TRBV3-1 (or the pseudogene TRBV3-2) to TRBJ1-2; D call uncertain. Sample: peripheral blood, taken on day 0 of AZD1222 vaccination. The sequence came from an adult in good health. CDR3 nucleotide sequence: TGTGCCAGCAGCCTAGCTTTGGCGCTTAATCACTATGGCTACACCTTC. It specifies CASSLALALNHYGYTF.